These 19 T cell receptor beta chains were sequenced from one sample in a study of STAT5B mutations in CD4+ large granular lymphocyte leukemia. Clones were sequenced by immunoSEQ multiplex PCR, and TCRdb holds only the in-frame ones, with some missing. The sample carries some 34,000 clones, about 74% recorded once. Sequencing was performed on CD4+ T cells from blood buffy coats. These receptors all stem from a human donor in good health.

This chain uses TRBV25-1 with TRBJ2-7, with 9 bases fitting TRBD1. Germline CDR1 and CDR2: MGHDK and SYGVNS. The CDR3 spans 13 residues. V lost 7 bases to trimming and J lost 5 bases; unmatched junction nucleotides: 6. CDR3 amino acids: CASKGTGSNEQYF. In DNA form, the CDR3 reads TGTGCCAGCAAAGGGACAGGGAGCAACGAGCAGTACTTC.

This clone was recorded a few times. The chain carries TRBV5-1 and TRBJ1-1, with 10 positions matching TRBD1. The CDR3 has 14 amino acids. The germline V gene encodes CDR1 SGHRS and CDR2 YFSETQ. With V trimmed by 4 bases and J by 5 bases, 5 bases remained unmatched. CDR3 loop: CASSRDRGQTEAFF. As DNA, the CDR3 is TGCGCCAGCAGCCGTGACAGGGGGCAGACTGAAGCTTTCTTT.

The chain couples TRBV2 to TRBJ1-2; D may be TRBD1 (6 bases). This CDR3 has 11 residues. The germline gives CDR1 SNHLY, CDR2 FYNNEI. V lost 5 bases and J lost 10, with 11 bases in between. CDR3: CASSTDSPYTF. CDR3 coding DNA: TGTGCCAGCAGTACGGACAGTCCCTACACCTTC.

This clone has only a few counts. Written as DNA, the CDR3 is TGTGCCAGCTCACCTCCCAACACGGATAATGGCTACACCTTC. Protein: CASSPPNTDNGYTF. The chain joins TRBV18 to TRBJ1-2; no reliable D call. The CDR3 is 14 residues long. Per the germline V gene, CDR1 is KGHSH and CDR2 is LQKENI. Trimming pared 3 bases from V and 6 bases from J, leaving 14 bases between.

The chain recombines TRBV6-5 with TRBJ2-2; 9 bases line up with TRBD1. Germline loops: CDR1 MNHEY, CDR2 SVGAGI. The CDR3 totals 15 residues. Losses at the gene ends were 6 bases for V and 3 bases for J; bases not matched to a gene: 5. The CDR3 sequence is CASSNRDRDTGELFF. In DNA, the CDR3 is TGTGCCAGCAGCAACCGGGACAGGGACACCGGGGAGCTGTTTTTT.

The DNA of the CDR3 is TGCGCCAGCAGCCCCCGGGGGACAGACTCTGGAAACACCATATATTTT. Protein product: CASSPRGTDSGNTIYF. The V gene is TRBV4-1, the J gene TRBJ1-3; 7 bases line up with TRBD1. This CDR3 has 16 amino acids. Germline V CDR1 and CDR2: MGHRA, YSYEKL. V lost 4 bases and J lost 0; bases outside the gene matches: 6.

The chain links TRBV2 to TRBJ2-2; D remains unclear. CDR3 length: 16 residues. V lost 2 bases, J lost 5 bases, and 15 bases lay in between. CDR1 and CDR2 (germline): SNHLY, FYNNEI. The CDR3 protein is CASSEFIPQSTGELFF. The DNA for the CDR3 is TGTGCCAGCAGTGAATTTATTCCCCAGAGTACCGGGGAGCTGTTTTTT.

In this sample, this clone turned up a few times. The chain links TRBV2 to TRBJ1-5; tentative D call: TRBD1 (6 bases). The CDR3 spans 14 residues. CDR1 SNHLY and CDR2 FYNNEI come from the germline V gene. The ends were cut back, 6 bases at V and 0 bases at J, with 9 bases in the middle. CDR3 sequence (DNA): TGTGCCAGCAGGGGGGACAATAGCAATCAGCCCCAGCATTTT. Protein sequence: CASRGDNSNQPQHF.

The chain joins TRBV14 to TRBJ1-1; 7 bases fit TRBD1. Germline loops: CDR1 SGHDN, CDR2 FVKESK. The CDR3 totals 17 residues. V lost 4 bases to trimming and J lost 5 bases; unmatched junction nucleotides: 16. CDR3 sequence: CASSPVRGRVGMTEAFF. The CDR3 coding sequence is TGTGCCAGCAGCCCCGTGAGGGGGCGCGTCGGGATGACTGAAGCTTTCTTT.

The rearrangement joins TRBV10-3 to TRBJ1-1; D is undetermined. The CDR3 loop spans 15 amino acids. Deletions cut 0 bases from V and 1 base from J, with 9 bases between. Germline assignment: CDR1 ENHRY and CDR2 SYGVKD. The chain's CDR3 is CAISESRSENTEAFF. The CDR3 DNA follows: TGTGCCATCAGTGAGTCGAGGTCCGAGAACACTGAAGCTTTCTTT.

This clone was observed a few times. The genes are TRBV6-5 and TRBJ1-5, with unresolved D. Germline V gene data show CDR1 as MNHEY and CDR2 as SVGAGI. The V and J ends lost 2 bases and 3 bases respectively, with 5 bases between them. The CDR3 has 13 residues. The CDR3 is CASSYTYNQPQHF. The CDR3 DNA reads as TGTGCCAGCAGTTACACATACAATCAGCCCCAGCATTTT.

V and J are TRBV30 and TRBJ2-6; unclear D gene. CDR3 length: 13 residues. Trimming stripped 4 bases from V and 3 bases from J, with 7 bases between. In germline, CDR1 is GTSNPN, CDR2 SVGIG (reference sequence). CDR3 sequence: CAWMIGGANVLTF. CDR3 in DNA: TGTGCCTGGATGATCGGTGGGGCCAACGTCCTGACTTTC.

The rearrangement uses TRBV10-1 and TRBJ1-6; D is ambiguous. The V end lost 4 bases, the J end lost 7 bases, and 8 bases lay between the germline ends. The CDR3 has 13 amino acids. The germline V gene has CDR1 WNHNN and CDR2 SYGVQD (reference sequence). This CDR3 is CASSAAGNSPLHF. For the CDR3, the DNA is TGCGCCAGCAGTGCGGCGGGGAATTCACCCCTCCACTTT.

This rearrangement joins TRBV6-1 to TRBJ1-4; no clear D gene. The ends were cut back, 7 bases at V and 6 bases at J, with 12 bases in the middle. CDR3 length equals 13 residues. CDR1 and CDR2 from the germline V gene are MNHNS and SASEGT. CDR3 sequence: CASIEPGDEKLFF. The CDR3 DNA reads as TGTGCCAGCATAGAACCAGGAGATGAAAAACTGTTTTTT.

CDR3 coding DNA: TGCGCCAGCAGCTTGGAGGGAGCGGGAGCGCACTACAATGAGCAGTTCTTC. Amino acids: CASSLEGAGAHYNEQFF. The rearrangement links TRBV5-1 to TRBJ2-1; 8 nucleotides match TRBD2. The germline CDR1 and CDR2 sequences are SGHRS and YFSETQ. The V segment lost 0 bases and the J segment 3 bases; nucleotides outside the gene matches: 8. The CDR3 sequence is 17 residues long.

The V and J genes are TRBV9 and TRBJ1-2, with no clear D. The CDR3 has 13 residues. Trimming pared 3 bases from V and 8 bases from J, leaving 14 bases between. Germline V lookup: CDR1 SGDLS, CDR2 YYNGEE. The CDR3 is CASSAPTGRGYTF. The CDR3 DNA reads TGTGCCAGCAGCGCGCCAACCGGACGAGGCTACACCTTC. The full variable domain, with the rest looked up from reference TRBV9 and TRBJ1-2, is DSGVTQTPKHLITATGQRVTLRCSPRSGDLSVYWYQQSLDQGLQFLIQYYNGEERAKGNILERFSAQQFPDLHSELNLSSLELGDSALYFCASSAPTGRGYTFGSGTRLTVV.

CDR3 DNA: TGTGCCAGCAGCAACTGGACTAGCGGGGGGGCATCAGCCAAAAACATTCAGTACTTC. This gives the protein CASSNWTSGGASAKNIQYF. The chain employs TRBV21-1 and TRBJ2-4; TRBD2 was called by the table and not checked on the DNA. TRBV21-1 is termed a pseudogene. The CDR3 has 19 residues.

The chain recombines TRBV11-3 with TRBJ1-1; D call uncertain. The CDR3 extends over 13 amino acids. The germline V gene encodes CDR1 SGHNT and CDR2 YENEEA. V was cut by 3 bases and J by 1 base, with 6 bases left in between. For the CDR3, the DNA is TGTGCCAGCAGCTTGACTTGGAACACTGAAGCTTTCTTT. Amino acids: CASSLTWNTEAFF.

The V and J genes are TRBV11-2 and TRBJ2-7; 10 positions agree with TRBD1. Germline V gives CDR1 SGHAT, CDR2 FQNNGV. The V segment lost 4 bases and the J segment 12 bases; nucleotides outside the gene matches: 6. This CDR3 is built from 12 residues. CDR3 DNA sequence: TGTGCCAGCAGCTATGGACAGGGGGGTTTGTACTTC. It yields the protein CASSYGQGGLYF.